The 9 T cell receptor beta chains in this list originate from one sample, sequenced in a study of blood T cell repertoires in COVID-19. The protocol was immunoSEQ multiplex PCR, while the TCRdb copy is restricted to in-frame clones and leaves out a portion. The table shows about 210,000 clones, with roughly 78% occurring only once. Sequencing was carried out using peripheral blood. The receptors come from a woman in her thirties or forties with acute or convalescent COVID-19.

The genes are TRBV6-5 and TRBJ1-6, with D tentatively TRBD1 (5 bases). V was trimmed by 7 bases and J by 7 bases, leaving 17 bases between them. Germline values: CDR1 MNHEY, CDR2 SVGAGI. CDR3 length: 15 residues. CDR3 protein: CASMQRRGWNSPLHF. The CDR3 nucleotides read TGTGCCAGCATGCAACGCCGGGGGTGGAATTCACCCCTCCACTTT.

This clone was counted once. The chain recombines TRBV20-1 with TRBJ2-3; 11 bases agree with TRBD2. Per the germline V gene, CDR1 is DFQATT and CDR2 is SNEGSKA (reference sequence). The CDR3 spans 16 residues. The J segment lost 3 bases and the V segment lost 3 bases, leaving 8 bases of the junction unmatched. CDR3 sequence: CSASVLAGVATDTQYF. The CDR3 DNA reads as TGCAGTGCTAGTGTACTAGCGGGAGTCGCTACAGATACGCAGTATTTT.

The gene calls are TRBV27 and TRBJ2-6; weak D call: TRBD2 (6 bases). The CDR3 runs 15 residues. Germline assignment: CDR1 MNHEY and CDR2 SMNVEV (reference sequence). Trimming pared 2 bases from V and 1 base from J, leaving 6 bases between. The CDR3 is CASSLGGSGANVLTF. The CDR3 DNA is TGTGCCAGCAGTTTAGGGGGGTCTGGGGCCAACGTCCTGACTTTC.

This chain joins TRBV6-6 and TRBJ2-1; D is perhaps TRBD2 (5 bases). V lost 6 bases, J lost 4 bases, and 13 bases lay in between. The germline V gene has CDR1 MNHNY and CDR2 SVGAGI (reference sequence). The CDR3 extends over 14 amino acids. CDR3 region: CASRQISGYNEQFF. The CDR3, as DNA: TGTGCCAGCAGGCAGATTTCGGGGTACAATGAGCAGTTCTTC.

The chain couples TRBV6-1 to TRBJ1-2; D uncertain. The CDR3 has 12 residues. The V end lost 2 bases, the J end lost 5 bases, and 6 bases lay between the germline ends. Germline-derived CDR1 and CDR2 are MNHNS and SASEGT. Written as DNA, the CDR3 is TGTGCCAGCAGTGAACAAGAGTATGGCTACACCTTC. As protein: CASSEQEYGYTF.

The rearrangement joins TRBV7-3 to TRBJ2-2; D may be TRBD2 (7 bases). V was pared by 0 bases and J by 8 bases, with 13 bases between. The CDR3 spans 15 residues. Germline V gene lookup returns CDR1 SGHTA and CDR2 FQGTGA. As DNA, the CDR3 is TGTGCCAGCAGCTTAACAGGCGGGGGCTTAGGGGAGCTGTTTTTT. It codes for CASSLTGGGLGELFF.

This clone was counted once. The J gene is TRBJ2-2, the V gene TRBV6-5; 9 nucleotides line up with TRBD2. CDR3 length equals 15 residues. After removal of 8 bases from V and 4 bases from J, the junction contained 8 bases not matched to a gene. CDR1 and CDR2 from the germline V gene are MNHEY and SVGAGI. CDR3 nucleotide sequence: TGTGCCAGCTGGGGGCTAGCGGGGACCACCGGGGAGCTGTTTTTT. Translation: CASWGLAGTTGELFF.

This chain connects TRBV10-3 to TRBJ2-3; TRBD2 matches at 11 bases. With 2 bases clipped from V and 2 bases from J, the junction kept 3 bases outside the gene matches. Germline V gives CDR1 ENHRY, CDR2 SYGVKD. The CDR3 is 16 amino acids. The CDR3 region has the DNA TGTGCCATCAGTGAGGCACTAGCGGGGGACACAGATACGCAGTATTTT. Protein sequence: CAISEALAGDTDTQYF.

J is TRBJ1-1 and V is TRBV6-5; 10 bases match TRBD1. This CDR3 has 16 amino acids. The germline V gene encodes CDR1 MNHEY and CDR2 SVGAGI. J gave up 4 bases and V 0 bases, and 5 bases lay outside the gene matches. CDR3 sequence: CASSYSPTGGVTEAFF. CDR3 coding DNA: TGTGCCAGCAGTTACTCCCCGACAGGGGGCGTCACTGAAGCTTTCTTT.